One sample yielded the 17 T cell receptor beta chains listed below, sequenced in a study of blood T cell repertoires in COVID-19. Assay: immunoSEQ multiplex PCR; the TCRdb copy retains only in-frame clones and omits some. This sample has about 290,000 clones; under 90% occur once, and the top ten carry approximately 12%. The sample consisted of peripheral blood. All receptors derive from a woman aged 30 to 39 with COVID-19, enrolled during active disease.

This clone was picked up a small number of times. This rearrangement joins TRBV5-4 to TRBJ2-5; D unresolved. The V end was cut by 1 base, the J end by 2 bases, with 6 bases between. The germline gives CDR1 SGHNT, CDR2 YYREEE (reference sequence). This CDR3 spans 13 amino acids. CDR3 sequence: CASSLNSQETQYF. The CDR3 region has the DNA TGTGCCAGCAGCTTGAACTCTCAAGAGACCCAGTACTTC.

V gene TRBV6-5 combines with J gene TRBJ2-6, with a tentative D call TRBD2 (6 bases). The V gene lost 10 bases and the J gene lost 3 bases, with 16 bases spanning the gap. The CDR3 loop spans 15 amino acids. CDR1 MNHEY and CDR2 SVGAGI come from the germline V gene. The CDR3 DNA follows: TGTGCCACCGCGGTCGGGGGTGGTGGGGCCAACGTCCTGACTTTC. This encodes CATAVGGGGANVLTF.

V is TRBV6-6 and J is TRBJ2-7; 7 bases agree with TRBD2. This CDR3 has 12 amino acids. V gave up 8 bases and J gave up 3 bases; unmatched junction bases: 4. Germline CDR1 MNHNY, CDR2 SVGAGI (reference sequence). CDR3 loop: CASGRVGYEQYF. The CDR3 nucleotides are TGTGCCAGCGGGAGGGTAGGCTACGAGCAGTACTTC.

The chain recombines TRBV4-1 with TRBJ2-3; a weak D match, TRBD2 (6 bases). The V and J ends lost 4 bases and 1 base respectively, with 21 bases between them. Germline assignment: CDR1 MGHRA and CDR2 YSYEKL. The CDR3 is made up of 18 amino acids. The CDR3 spells CASSLTGTPLARTDTQYF. The CDR3 region has the DNA TGCGCCAGCAGCCTGACCGGGACTCCACTAGCCCGCACAGATACGCAGTATTTT.

The chain carries TRBV6-6 and TRBJ2-1, with 8 nucleotides matching TRBD1. From germline, CDR1 is MNHNY and CDR2 SVGAGI (reference sequence). The trim removed 4 bases at V and 5 bases at J, leaving 7 bases unmatched. The CDR3 runs 15 residues. The CDR3 DNA reads as TGTGCCAGCAGTTCGCCCGGGACAGGTCACAATGAGCAGTTCTTC. This sequence encodes CASSSPGTGHNEQFF.

V is TRBV29-1 and J is TRBJ1-2; no clear D gene. There are 11 residues in the CDR3. The germline V gene has CDR1 SQVTM and CDR2 ANQGSEA. V lost 4 bases and J 8 bases, leaving 11 bases between the germline ends. The CDR3 nucleotides are TGCAGCGTTGTCGGGATGAACGGCTACACCTTC. Encoded protein: CSVVGMNGYTF.

The chain combines TRBV25-1 with TRBJ2-7; D possibly corresponds to TRBD1 (5 bases). Trimming pared 6 bases from V and 4 bases from J, leaving 7 bases between. Germline assignment: CDR1 MGHDK and CDR2 SYGVNS. The CDR3 is 11 amino acids. In DNA, the CDR3 is TGTGCCAGCAGCCAGGGTTACGAGCAGTACTTC. Amino acids: CASSQGYEQYF.

The V call is TRBV11-2, the J call TRBJ2-4, with 12 bases aligning to TRBD2. V dropped 8 bases and J dropped 5; count of bases not matched to a gene: 10. The germline CDR1 and CDR2 sequences are SGHAT and FQNNGV. This CDR3 is 16 amino acids long. CDR3 in amino acids: CASGASRLAGENIQYF. The CDR3 region has the DNA TGTGCCAGCGGGGCTTCTCGACTAGCGGGGGAAAACATTCAGTACTTC.

This clone occurred once. The chain is built from TRBV5-8 and TRBJ1-2; D is undetermined. Per germline, CDR1 SGHTS and CDR2 YDEGEE. This CDR3 comprises 13 residues. V dropped 4 bases and J dropped 7 bases, with 14 bases sitting between them. The CDR3 nucleotides read TGTGCCAGCAGCCTGGAGCCCCTCCTTGGCTACACCTTC. It codes for CASSLEPLLGYTF. The entire variable domain, with the rest obtained from reference TRBV5-8 and TRBJ1-2, is as follows: EAGVTQSPTHLIKTRGQQATLRCSPISGHTSVYWYQQALGLGLQFLLWYDEGEERNRGNFPPRFSGRQFPNYSSELNVNALELEDSALYLCASSLEPLLGYTFGSGTRLTVV.

The genes are TRBV18 and TRBJ1-2; D is unresolved. Trimming took off 3 bases at V and 7 bases at J, with 12 bases between the two ends. Germline lookup yields CDR1 KGHSH and CDR2 LQKENI. The CDR3 sequence is 13 residues long. The CDR3 bases are TGTGCCAGCTCACCCGAAAGTGCGGTTGGCTACACCTTC. Its translation is CASSPESAVGYTF.

The V call is TRBV2, the J call TRBJ2-2; TRBD2 matches at 9 bases. Germline CDR1 reads SNHLY; CDR2 reads FYNNEI. The CDR3 is 14 amino acids. J gave up 6 bases and V 6 bases, and 5 bases lay outside the gene matches. In nucleotides, the CDR3 is TGTGCCAGCAGGGGCGGCGGGGGGGCCGGGGAGCTGTTTTTT. It encodes CASRGGGGAGELFF.

The chain uses TRBV10-2 and TRBJ1-1; D gene uncertain. Per germline, CDR1 WSHSY and CDR2 SAAADI. CDR3 length: 13 amino acids. Trimming pared 2 bases from V and 1 base from J, leaving 5 bases between. CDR3 region: CASSELPNTEAFF. CDR3 DNA sequence: TGCGCCAGCAGTGAGCTACCGAACACTGAAGCTTTCTTT.

The rearrangement joins TRBV27 to TRBJ2-5; TRBD1 is a possible D gene (6 bases). The V end lost 1 base, the J end lost 3 bases, and 12 bases lay between the germline ends. Germline lookup yields CDR1 MNHEY and CDR2 SMNVEV (reference sequence). The CDR3 has 15 residues. The CDR3 nucleotides are TGTGCCAGCAGTTTATATGGGACAAGCGAAGAGACCCAGTACTTC. Its protein product is CASSLYGTSEETQYF.

V usage is TRBV28 and J usage is TRBJ1-3; D remains unclear. Deletions cut 8 bases from V and 0 bases from J, with 20 bases between. This CDR3 contains 17 residues. CDR1 and CDR2 (germline): MDHEN, SYDVKM. CDR3 nucleotide sequence: TGTGCCAGCCCTATTGGTTCATACGCGCCCTCTGGAAACACCATATATTTT. The encoded protein is CASPIGSYAPSGNTIYF.

This clone was picked up one time. The V call is TRBV4-2, the J call TRBJ2-2; D gene ambiguous. CDR3 size: 17 residues. CDR1 and CDR2 from the germline V gene are LGHNA and YNFKEQ. The V and J ends lost 1 base and 2 bases respectively, with 14 bases between them. CDR3 protein: CASSQVLAADNTGELFF. CDR3 nucleotide sequence: TGTGCCAGCAGCCAAGTCCTCGCGGCAGATAACACCGGGGAGCTGTTTTTT.

This chain uses TRBV5-1 with TRBJ1-5; no definite D call. V lost 4 bases to trimming and J lost 9 bases, with 14 bases between them. The CDR3 extends over 13 amino acids. CDR1 SGHRS and CDR2 YFSETQ come from the germline V gene. CDR3 loop: CASSPGWSAPQHF. The CDR3 bases are TGCGCCAGCAGCCCGGGGTGGTCAGCGCCCCAGCATTTT.

V usage is TRBV7-2 and J usage is TRBJ2-3; no reliable D call. The CDR3 has 15 residues. V lost 2 bases, J lost 2 bases, and 11 bases lay in between. Germline V CDR1 and CDR2: SGHTA, FQGNSA. CDR3 sequence reads: CASSLLYSITDTQYF. In DNA form, the CDR3 reads TGTGCCAGCAGCTTACTCTATAGTATCACAGATACGCAGTATTTT. Full variable domain (missing parts from reference TRBV7-2 and TRBJ2-3): GAGVSQSPSNKVTEKGKDVELRCDPISGHTALYWYRQSLGQGLEFLIYFQGNSAPDKSGLPSDRFSAERTGGSVSTLTIQRTQQEDSAVYLCASSLLYSITDTQYFGPGTRLTVL.